These 26 T cell receptor beta chains share one sample of origin, sequenced in a study of blood T cell repertoires in COVID-19. Generated by immunoSEQ multiplex PCR, the TCRdb table keeps only in-frame clones and is missing some. The sample has over 90,000 clones; just over 85% are singletons. Sample: peripheral blood. The receptors derive from a human donor in a cohort sampled during active COVID-19.

Only one count was recorded for this clone. The rearrangement uses TRBV19 and TRBJ2-1; D perhaps matches TRBD2 (6 bases). The germline CDR1 and CDR2 sequences are LNHDA and SQIVND (reference sequence). This CDR3 spans 16 amino acids. Trimming shortened V by 1 base and J by 7 bases, and 17 bases separated the two germline ends. CDR3 sequence: CASSIGSSGLGNEQFF. Here the CDR3 DNA reads TGTGCCAGTAGTATAGGGTCGAGCGGGCTGGGGAATGAGCAGTTCTTC. The complete variable domain, with remaining parts taken from reference TRBV19 and TRBJ2-1, reads DGGITQSPKYLFRKEGQNVTLSCEQNLNHDAMYWYRQDPGQGLRLIYYSQIVNDFQKGDIAEGYSVSREKKESFPLTVTSAQKNPTAFYLCASSIGSSGLGNEQFFGPGTRLTVL.

The V and J genes are TRBV7-5 and TRBJ1-6. TRBV7-5 is marked as a pseudogene. This CDR3 spans 21 amino acids. CDR3 residues: CARSQERLGLGSANYNSPLHF. The CDR3 coding sequence is TGTGCCAGAAGCCAAGAGCGGCTGGGCCTCGGGTCAGCTAACTATAATTCACCCCTCCACTTT.

The chain joins TRBV19 to TRBJ2-7; 10 bases are shared with TRBD2. This CDR3 comprises 15 residues. V lost 6 bases and J lost 2; bases outside the gene matches: 7. CDR1 is LNHDA, CDR2 SQIVND, per germline (reference sequence). The CDR3 coding sequence is TGTGCCAGTAGGGCCCTAGCGGGGGTGACCTACGAGCAGTACTTC. This gives the protein CASRALAGVTYEQYF.

This clone showed up just a few times. This chain connects TRBV9 to TRBJ2-3; 11 bases match TRBD2. The CDR3 is 18 amino acids. Germline V gene sequence: CDR1 SGDLS, CDR2 YYNGEE. V trimming: 0 bases; J trimming: 2 bases; junction bases outside the gene matches: 8. The DNA for the CDR3 is TGTGCCAGCAGCGTAGGAAAGGGACTAGCGGAGTCCACAGATACGCAGTATTTT. This gives the protein CASSVGKGLAESTDTQYF.

The chain is built from TRBV13 and TRBJ2-2, with no clear D. The CDR3 loop spans 12 amino acids. Trimming removed 5 bases at V and 6 bases at J, with 7 bases between. From germline, CDR1 is PRHDT and CDR2 FYEKMQ (reference sequence). The CDR3 is CASSAVSGELFF. The CDR3 DNA follows: TGTGCCAGCAGCGCGGTCTCCGGGGAGCTGTTTTTT.

This clone was recorded once. The chain couples TRBV9 to TRBJ2-3, with D possibly matching TRBD2 (7 bases). Germline V lookup: CDR1 SGDLS, CDR2 YYNGEE. V was cut by 3 bases and J by 1 base, with 21 bases left in between. The CDR3 is 18 amino acids. CDR3 loop: CASSAYGGPLKGTDTQYF. The CDR3 coding sequence is TGTGCCAGCAGCGCCTACGGGGGGCCCCTGAAGGGCACAGATACGCAGTATTTT. The variable domain in full, completed from reference TRBV9 and TRBJ2-3, reads DSGVTQTPKHLITATGQRVTLRCSPRSGDLSVYWYQQSLDQGLQFLIQYYNGEERAKGNILERFSAQQFPDLHSELNLSSLELGDSALYFCASSAYGGPLKGTDTQYFGPGTRLTVL.

V gene TRBV2 combines with J gene TRBJ1-6; the D is unclear. Germline CDR1 is SNHLY and CDR2 is FYNNEI. The CDR3 length is 14 residues. V was shortened by 8 bases and J by 0 bases, with 8 bases between the two germline ends. The CDR3 region is CASLTDSYNSPLHF. CDR3 sequence (DNA): TGTGCCAGCCTTACAGACTCCTATAATTCACCCCTCCACTTT.

This rearrangement joins TRBV4-1 to TRBJ1-4; D uncertain. Per the germline V gene, CDR1 is MGHRA and CDR2 is YSYEKL. The CDR3 length is 13 residues. The ends were cut back, 2 bases at V and 7 bases at J, with 8 bases in the middle. CDR3: CASSQNFGEKLFF. In DNA form, the CDR3 reads TGCGCCAGCAGCCAAAATTTCGGTGAAAAACTGTTTTTT.

V usage is TRBV27 and J usage is TRBJ1-5; possible D gene TRBD1, 5 bases. V lost 2 bases to trimming and J lost 7 bases, with 12 bases between them. Germline V lookup: CDR1 MNHEY, CDR2 SMNVEV (reference sequence). The CDR3 has 14 amino acids. The CDR3 loop is CASSLTRANQPQHF. Written as DNA, the CDR3 is TGTGCCAGCAGTTTAACCAGGGCCAACCAGCCCCAGCATTTT.

The V and J genes are TRBV5-4 and TRBJ2-7; 7 nucleotides line up with TRBD1. From germline, CDR1 is SGHNT and CDR2 YYREEE (reference sequence). J lost 4 bases, V lost 0 bases, and 4 bases had no gene match. The CDR3 is made up of 14 amino acids. The CDR3 here is CASSLEGQLYEQYF. Here the CDR3 DNA reads TGTGCCAGCAGCTTGGAGGGACAGTTATACGAGCAGTACTTC.

The chain couples TRBV15 to TRBJ1-3; D call uncertain. The CDR3 sequence is 14 residues long. Deletions cut 6 bases from V and 4 bases from J, with 13 bases between. The germline V gene encodes CDR1 LNHNV and CDR2 YYDKDF (reference sequence). This CDR3 reads CATRGISGGNTIYF. The CDR3 nucleotides read TGTGCCACCAGGGGTATCTCGGGGGGAAACACCATATATTTT.

This chain uses TRBV3-1 (or the pseudogene TRBV3-2) with TRBJ1-3; 7 nucleotides agree with TRBD1. Unmatched junction bases numbered 9, after V lost 4 bases and J lost 0 bases. Germline CDR1 is LGHDT and CDR2 is YNNKEL (reference sequence). This CDR3 has 17 residues. CDR3 region: CASSRQRQGLSGNTIYF. CDR3 DNA sequence: TGTGCCAGCAGCCGCCAAAGACAGGGCCTCTCTGGAAACACCATATATTTT.

This clone was recorded once. V is TRBV30 and J is TRBJ1-2, with 9 bases lining up with TRBD1. The J segment lost 8 bases and the V segment lost 3 bases, leaving 4 bases of the junction unmatched. There are 12 residues in the CDR3. CDR1 and CDR2 (germline): GTSNPN, SVGIG (reference sequence). The CDR3 spells CAWRTGGEGYTF. DNA for the CDR3: TGTGCCTGGAGAACAGGGGGCGAGGGCTACACCTTC.

The chain carries TRBV5-1 and TRBJ2-2; 8 bases are a match to TRBD1. V shed 7 bases and J 2 bases; nucleotides not matched to a gene: 1. This CDR3 is built from 13 residues. Germline loops: CDR1 SGHRS, CDR2 YFSETQ. The CDR3, as DNA: TGCGCCAGCGGGACAGGAAACACCGGGGAGCTGTTTTTT. Translated, it gives CASGTGNTGELFF.

The J gene is TRBJ1-2, the V gene TRBV5-6; 7 bases are shared with TRBD1. The germline V gene has CDR1 SGHDT and CDR2 YYEEEE. CDR3 length equals 15 residues. V shed 1 base, J shed 2 bases, and the junction held 5 bases outside the gene matches. CDR3 residues: CASSLPWTGNYGYTF. For the CDR3, the DNA is TGTGCCAGCAGCTTGCCGTGGACAGGCAACTATGGCTACACCTTC.

Of note for this clone: Other DNA sequences from this sample encode an identical CDR3 as well. V gene TRBV7-2 combines with J gene TRBJ2-7; D is perhaps TRBD1 (5 bases). CDR3 length equals 14 residues. V was cut by 1 base and J by 4 bases, with 11 bases left in between. The germline CDR1 and CDR2 sequences are SGHTA and FQGNSA. The CDR3 sequence: CASSLGRGGYEQYF. The CDR3, as DNA: TGTGCCAGCAGCTTAGGAAGGGGCGGATACGAGCAGTACTTC.

The rearrangement links TRBV19 to TRBJ2-1; TRBD2 matches 8 bases. Germline values: CDR1 LNHDA, CDR2 SQIVND (reference sequence). The V and J ends lost 3 bases and 9 bases, in that order; junction bases with no gene match: 1. The CDR3 extends over 12 amino acids. CDR3 DNA: TGTGCCAGTAGTATCGGGGGGGGTGAGCAGTTCTTC. Amino acids: CASSIGGGEQFF.

This clone occurred once. DNA of the CDR3: TGCGCCAGCAGCCAAGATGGAAATGCGGGAGAGGGAGATACGCAGTATTTT. The encoded protein is CASSQDGNAGEGDTQYF. The chain joins TRBV4-3 to TRBJ2-3, with TRBD2 identical over 7 bases. CDR1 is LGHNA and CDR2 is YSLEER in the germline V gene. The CDR3 has 17 residues. V was pared by 0 bases and J by 5 bases, with 11 bases of the junction left unmatched.

The V gene is TRBV5-1, the J gene TRBJ2-6, with 8 bases matching TRBD2. Per the germline V gene, CDR1 is SGHRS and CDR2 is YFSETQ. Trimming cost V 6 bases and J 0 bases; bases outside gene matches: 5. This CDR3 contains 16 residues. The chain's CDR3 is CASNPSGSSGANVLTF. DNA for the CDR3: TGCGCCAGCAATCCCAGCGGGAGCTCTGGGGCCAACGTCCTGACTTTC.

This chain connects TRBV2 to TRBJ2-5; D is possibly TRBD1 (7 bases). Germline-derived CDR1 and CDR2 are SNHLY and FYNNEI. The V gene lost 7 bases and the J gene lost 4 bases, with 16 bases spanning the gap. The CDR3 spans 14 residues. In nucleotides, the CDR3 is TGTGCCAGCACCCCGTGGAGGGGGCGAGAGACCCAGTACTTC. Its translation: CASTPWRGRETQYF.

The J gene is TRBJ2-1, the V gene TRBV18, with 7 positions matching TRBD2. Per the germline V gene, CDR1 is KGHSH and CDR2 is LQKENI. The CDR3 has 20 amino acids. The J segment lost 0 bases and the V segment lost 2 bases, leaving 16 bases of the junction unmatched. The CDR3 region is CASSPISASGVSSSYNEQFF. Here the CDR3 DNA reads TGTGCCAGCTCACCAATATCGGCTAGCGGAGTGTCGAGCTCCTACAATGAGCAGTTCTTC.

This chain joins TRBV5-1 and TRBJ2-1, with 13 bases that match TRBD2. CDR3 length: 18 amino acids. Looked up from germline, CDR1 is SGHRS and CDR2 is YFSETQ. The V and J ends lost 4 bases and 1 base, in that order; junction bases with no gene match: 8. CDR3: CASSPGTSGTFSYNEQFF. The CDR3 DNA reads as TGCGCCAGCAGCCCCGGGACTAGCGGGACTTTTTCCTACAATGAGCAGTTCTTC.

This chain connects TRBV7-8 to TRBJ1-5, with a tentative D call TRBD1 (6 bases). Trimming removed 10 bases from V and 1 base from J, with 20 bases in between. Germline assignment: CDR1 SGHVS and CDR2 FQNEAQ. The CDR3 is made up of 16 amino acids. For the CDR3, the DNA is TGTGCCACTCGGTCGGGGGGGCGGTCAAGCAATCAGCCCCAGCATTTT. Amino acid sequence: CATRSGGRSSNQPQHF.

CDR3 region: CASSLAGAGGTDTQYF. The CDR3 nucleotides read TGTGCCAGCAGCTTAGCAGGGGCAGGGGGTACAGATACGCAGTATTTT. The genes are TRBV7-8 and TRBJ2-3; 7 bases line up with TRBD1. Germline V gene data show CDR1 as SGHVS and CDR2 as FQNEAQ. V was clipped by 0 bases and J by 3 bases; unmatched bases: 6. CDR3 length: 16 residues.

The gene calls are TRBV27 and TRBJ2-3, with 13 bases aligning to TRBD2. The CDR3 contains 16 residues. Germline V gene data show CDR1 as MNHEY and CDR2 as SMNVEV (reference sequence). Trimming took 4 bases from V and 3 from J; bases not matched to a gene: 4. CDR3 protein: CASSSGLAGVTDTQYF. The CDR3 DNA follows: TGTGCCAGCAGTTCCGGACTAGCGGGAGTGACAGATACGCAGTATTTT.

This clone appeared a few times. CDR3 region: CASSLSNEGRGGYTF. As DNA, the CDR3 is TGTGCCAGCAGCTTATCTAACGAAGGGAGGGGTGGCTACACCTTC. The chain has TRBV7-8 and TRBJ1-2; weak D call: TRBD1 (5 bases). The ends were cut back, 2 bases at V and 7 bases at J, with 17 bases in the middle. CDR3 length: 15 amino acids. Germline V gives CDR1 SGHVS, CDR2 FQNEAQ.